This TCR beta chain is drawn from a study of T-cell reconstitution after alpha-beta-depleted transplantation in children. This clonotype was seen only a few times. TCRbeta library preparation incorporated unique molecular identifiers. TCRdb re-called the PCR reads through MiXCR, storing one row per CDR3 protein. The sample records a few hundred thousand distinct CDR3 sequences, around 10% being singletons. The CDR3 runs 17 residues. V dropped 3 bases and J dropped 4 bases, with 16 bases sitting between them. Germline V gene sequence: CDR1 SGHTA, CDR2 FQGNSA. The receptor was isolated from a human donor who donated a stem cell graft to a child with acute lymphoblastic leukemia. The chain recombines TRBV7-2 with TRBJ1-6; D possibly corresponds to TRBD1 (6 bases). The source material was PBMCs from the stem cell graft donor, sampled from the stem cell graft. The CDR3 nucleotides read TGTGCCAGCAGCTTCCAACGGACAGCTGTATATAATTCACCCCTCCACTTT. Its translation is CASSFQRTAVYNSPLHF.